This is a list of T cell receptor beta chains from one sample in a study of neurological immune-mediated disorders. Using its own MiXCR run on the 5' RACE reads, TCRdb lists one record per CDR3 protein. The table has around 76,000 distinct CDR3 sequences, 9.5% to 13% seen once. The specimen was PBMCs. The receptors stem from a young man in good health. The CDR3 runs from the conserved cysteine through the conserved F or W. The order of the fields is V gene, D gene, J gene, CDR3 protein. The D gene is left open where the match is weak.

TRBV27	.	TRBJ2-1	CASSLSLLRPSYNEQFF
TRBV18	.	TRBJ2-7	CASSPGTSGEQYF
TRBV5-1	.	TRBJ2-2	CASSFMENAGELFF
TRBV11-2	TRBD2	TRBJ2-4	CASSSPAQRLAGAKNIQYF
TRBV3-1	.	TRBJ2-1	CASSSSGFSYNEQFF
TRBV27	.	TRBJ2-1	CASSLQGHYNEQFF
TRBV29-1	TRBD1	TRBJ2-7	CSVEGQGYHEQYF
TRBV28	TRBD1	TRBJ1-1	CASSFTGGRKYYTEAFF
TRBV12-3/TRBV12-4	.	TRBJ2-5	CASSFTPKETQYF
TRBV28	TRBD1	TRBJ1-1	CASSLRGQLLQAFF
TRBV25-1	TRBD2	TRBJ2-3	CASSETSGRVTDTQYF
TRBV5-5	.	TRBJ2-7	CASSQKKGDPEQYF
TRBV20-1	TRBD1	TRBJ2-5	CSASDIRQGKFKETQYF
TRBV12-3/TRBV12-4	.	TRBJ1-2	CASSSRGLDGYTF
TRBV28	.	TRBJ2-6	CASSLEPASGANVLTF
TRBV12-3/TRBV12-4	.	TRBJ2-3	CASSDPSSTDTQYF
TRBV10-3	TRBD1	TRBJ1-5	CAISEKGQSNQPQHF
TRBV7-2	TRBD2	TRBJ2-1	CASSSPSGRQFF
TRBV15	.	TRBJ2-7	CATSRDQLKVGYEQYF
TRBV5-1	.	TRBJ1-1	CASSPRTTGNTEAFF
TRBV9	.	TRBJ2-1	CASSVASYNEQFF
TRBV29-1	.	TRBJ2-7	CSGGHSYEQYF
TRBV5-1	.	TRBJ2-5	CASSLVQETQYF
TRBV5-1	.	TRBJ2-1	CASSFELAYNEQFF
TRBV6-5	TRBD2	TRBJ2-7	CASSYGTSGIYEQYF
TRBV28	.	TRBJ1-1	CASRGRSSVGFDEAFF
TRBV4-2	.	TRBJ1-6	CASSQAAGPNSPLHF